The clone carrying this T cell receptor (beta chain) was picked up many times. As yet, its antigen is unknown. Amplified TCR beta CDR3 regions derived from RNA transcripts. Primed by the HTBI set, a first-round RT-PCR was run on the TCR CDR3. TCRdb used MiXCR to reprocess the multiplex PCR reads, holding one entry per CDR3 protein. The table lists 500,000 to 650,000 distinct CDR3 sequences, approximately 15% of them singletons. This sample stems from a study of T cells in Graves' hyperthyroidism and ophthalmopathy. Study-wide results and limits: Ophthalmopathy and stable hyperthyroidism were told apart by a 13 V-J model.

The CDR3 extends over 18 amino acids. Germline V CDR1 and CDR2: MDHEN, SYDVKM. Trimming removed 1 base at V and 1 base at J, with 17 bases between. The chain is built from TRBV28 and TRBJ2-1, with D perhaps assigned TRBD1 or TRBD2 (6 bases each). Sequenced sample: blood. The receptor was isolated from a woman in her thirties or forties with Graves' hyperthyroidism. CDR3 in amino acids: CASSLLPVGGGSYNEQFF. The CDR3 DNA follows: TGTGCCAGCAGTTTATTGCCCGTTGGAGGGGGATCCTACAATGAGCAGTTCTTC. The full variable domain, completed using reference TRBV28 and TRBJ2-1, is DVKVTQSSRYLVKRTGEKVFLECVQDMDHENMFWYRQDPGLGLRLIYFSYDVKMKEKGDIPEGYSVSREKKERFSLILESASTNQTSMYLCASSLLPVGGGSYNEQFFGPGTRLTVL.